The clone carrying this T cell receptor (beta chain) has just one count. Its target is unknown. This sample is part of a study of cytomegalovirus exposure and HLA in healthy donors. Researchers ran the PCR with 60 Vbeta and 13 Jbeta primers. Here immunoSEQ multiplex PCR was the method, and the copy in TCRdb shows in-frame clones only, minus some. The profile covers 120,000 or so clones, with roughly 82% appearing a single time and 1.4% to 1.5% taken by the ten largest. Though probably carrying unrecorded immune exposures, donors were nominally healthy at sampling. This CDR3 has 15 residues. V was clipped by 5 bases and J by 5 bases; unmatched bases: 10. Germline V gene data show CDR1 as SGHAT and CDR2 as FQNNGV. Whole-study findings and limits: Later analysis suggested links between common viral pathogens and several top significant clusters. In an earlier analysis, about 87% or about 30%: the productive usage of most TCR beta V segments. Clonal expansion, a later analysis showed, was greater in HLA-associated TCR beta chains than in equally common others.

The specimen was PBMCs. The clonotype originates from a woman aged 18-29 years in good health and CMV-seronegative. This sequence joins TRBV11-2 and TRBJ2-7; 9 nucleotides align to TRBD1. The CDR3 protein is CASSPLGQGRDEQYF. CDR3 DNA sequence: TGTGCCAGCAGCCCGCTCGGACAGGGGAGGGACGAGCAGTACTTC.